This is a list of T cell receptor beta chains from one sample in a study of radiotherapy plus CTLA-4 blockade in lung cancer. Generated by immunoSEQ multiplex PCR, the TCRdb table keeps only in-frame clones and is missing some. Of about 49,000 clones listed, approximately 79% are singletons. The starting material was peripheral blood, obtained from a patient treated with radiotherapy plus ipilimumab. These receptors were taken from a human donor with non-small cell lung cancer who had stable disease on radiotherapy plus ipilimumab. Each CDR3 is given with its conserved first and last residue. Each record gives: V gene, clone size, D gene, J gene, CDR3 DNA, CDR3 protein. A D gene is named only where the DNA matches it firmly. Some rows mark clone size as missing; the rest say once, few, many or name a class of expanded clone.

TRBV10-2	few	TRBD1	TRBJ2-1	TGCGCCAGCAGTGGCCGGACAGGGCCCACCTACTACAATGAGCAGTTCTTC	CASSGRTGPTYYNEQFF
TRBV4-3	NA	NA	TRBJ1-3	TGCGCCAGCAGCCAAGAGGCAGGCAGGTTCTCTGGAAACACCATATATTTT	CASSQEAGRFSGNTIYF
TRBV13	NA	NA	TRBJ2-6	TGTGCCAGCAGCTGGGGGAGATCTGGGGCCAACGTCCTGACTTTC	CASSWGRSGANVLTF
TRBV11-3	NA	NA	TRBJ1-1	TGTGCCAGCAGCTCGACCACGGGGGTGAACACTGAAGCTTTCTTT	CASSSTTGVNTEAFF
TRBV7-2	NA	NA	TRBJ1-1	TGTGCCAGCAGCATCGTATTCAGGGGAGGGTACACTGAAGCTTTCTTT	CASSIVFRGGYTEAFF
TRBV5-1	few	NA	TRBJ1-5	TGCGCCAGCAGCCAGGGGACGGATAATCAGCCCCAGCATTTT	CASSQGTDNQPQHF
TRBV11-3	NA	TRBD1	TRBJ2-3	TGTGCCAGCAGCTCCCGGACAGGGGGCACAGATACGCAGTATTTT	CASSSRTGGTDTQYF
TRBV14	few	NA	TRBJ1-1	TGTGCCAGCAGCCAAGTGATAGGGAACACTGAAGCTTTCTTT	CASSQVIGNTEAFF
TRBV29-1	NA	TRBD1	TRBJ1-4	TGCAGCGTTGTCAACAGGGGTGGGGAAAAACTGTTTTTT	CSVVNRGGEKLFF
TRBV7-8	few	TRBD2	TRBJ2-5	TGTGCCAGCAGCTTAGGGTTAGCGGGGGGAGGGGAGACCCAGTACTTC	CASSLGLAGGGETQYF
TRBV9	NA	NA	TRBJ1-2	TGTGCCAGCAGCGAGGGGCCCGAAGCTAACTATGGCTACACCTTC	CASSEGPEANYGYTF
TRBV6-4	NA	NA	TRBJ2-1	TGTGCCAGCAGAGGGGCAGGGTCTGATGAGCAGTTCTTC	CASRGAGSDEQFF
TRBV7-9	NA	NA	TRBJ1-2	TGTGCCAGCAGCCACGACCTTCGACCTTCCTATGGCTACACCTTC	CASSHDLRPSYGYTF
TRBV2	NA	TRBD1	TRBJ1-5	TGTGCCAGCAGTGCTCCCAGAATGAATACAGGGGGGAATCAGCCCCAGCATTTT	CASSAPRMNTGGNQPQHF
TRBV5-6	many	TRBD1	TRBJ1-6	TGTGCCAGCAGTCGGGACAGGGCGAATTCACCCCTCCACTTT	CASSRDRANSPLHF
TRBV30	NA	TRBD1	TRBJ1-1	TGTGCCTGGAGGACAGGGACTGAAGCTTTCTTT	CAWRTGTEAFF
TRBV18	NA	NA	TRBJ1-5	TGTGCCAGCTCACCACCGTGGACAGACGGCAATCAGCCCCAGCATTTT	CASSPPWTDGNQPQHF